This TCR beta chain appears in the sequencing data of a study of blood T cell repertoires in COVID-19. On the study more broadly: T cells, B-cell-depleted T cells, or PBMCs supplied cDNA or gDNA.

Enrolled during active infection, Seattle patients were then followed longitudinally. Assay: immunoSEQ multiplex PCR; the TCRdb copy retains only in-frame clones and omits some. This table has a few hundred thousand clones, 83% appearing once. Germline CDR1 reads KGHDR; CDR2 reads SFDVKD. This CDR3 spans 13 amino acids. The germline V and J ends were trimmed by 6 bases and 1 base, with 8 bases remaining between them. J is TRBJ1-1 and V is TRBV24-1; D ambiguous. The clonotype comes from a woman in her 30s with COVID-19, enrolled during active disease. Source material: peripheral blood. The CDR3 here is CATSLPGNTEAFF. As DNA, the CDR3 is TGTGCCACCAGTTTGCCGGGGAACACTGAAGCTTTCTTT.